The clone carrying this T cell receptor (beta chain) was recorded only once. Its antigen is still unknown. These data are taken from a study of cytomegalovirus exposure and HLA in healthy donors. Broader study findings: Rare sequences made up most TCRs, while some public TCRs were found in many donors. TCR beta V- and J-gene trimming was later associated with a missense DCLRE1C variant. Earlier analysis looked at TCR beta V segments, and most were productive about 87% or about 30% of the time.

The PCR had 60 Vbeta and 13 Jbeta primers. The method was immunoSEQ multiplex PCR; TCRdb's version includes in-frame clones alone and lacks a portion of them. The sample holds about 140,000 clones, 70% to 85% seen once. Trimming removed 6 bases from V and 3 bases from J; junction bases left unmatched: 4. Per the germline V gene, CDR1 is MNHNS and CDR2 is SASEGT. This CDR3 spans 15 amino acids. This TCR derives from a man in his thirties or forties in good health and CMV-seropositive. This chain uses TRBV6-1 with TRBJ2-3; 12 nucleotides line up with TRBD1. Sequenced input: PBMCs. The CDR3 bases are TGTGCCAGCAGGGGGGACAGGGGGCGGACAGATACGCAGTATTTT. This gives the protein CASRGDRGRTDTQYF.